This TCR beta chain was retrieved from a study of early T cells in non-severe SARS-CoV-2 infection. Study-wide context: The input, bulk RNA from unsorted whole blood, was sequenced, and chains were unpaired.

General study points: Missing private and CD4 specificities, VDJdb matching favored anti-spike CD8 responses.

Trimming stripped 1 base from V and 2 bases from J, with 10 bases between. Germline-derived CDR1 and CDR2 are LGHNA and YSLEER. The length of the CDR3 is 15 residues. Unique molecular identifiers were added to individual cDNA molecules. TCRdb redid the calling of the 5' RACE reads with MiXCR, one entry per CDR3 protein. Of 53,000 or so distinct CDR3 sequences in the sample, 9.5% to 15% were seen once. Only a few counts were recorded for this clonotype. Antigen: not known. The source was whole blood, collected at baseline. The TCR originated in an adult who was a healthcare worker with PCR-confirmed SARS-CoV-2 infection or an uninfected control (not recorded which). This chain uses TRBV4-3 with TRBJ2-3; possible D gene TRBD1, 5 bases. CDR3 amino acids: CASSQGQQHTDTQYF. The CDR3 region has the DNA TGCGCCAGCAGCCAAGGACAGCAACACACAGATACGCAGTATTTT.